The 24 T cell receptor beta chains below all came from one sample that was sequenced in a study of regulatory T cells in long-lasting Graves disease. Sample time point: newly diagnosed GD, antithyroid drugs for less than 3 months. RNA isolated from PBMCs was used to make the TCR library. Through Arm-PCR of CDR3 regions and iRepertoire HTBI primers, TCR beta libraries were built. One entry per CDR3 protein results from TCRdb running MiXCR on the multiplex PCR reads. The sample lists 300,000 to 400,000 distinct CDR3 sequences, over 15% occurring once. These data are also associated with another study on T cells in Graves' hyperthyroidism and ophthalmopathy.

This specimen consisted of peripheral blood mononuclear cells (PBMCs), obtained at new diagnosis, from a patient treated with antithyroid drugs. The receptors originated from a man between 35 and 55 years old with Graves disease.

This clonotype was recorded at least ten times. The chain's CDR3 is CASSLEDRSQYF. The CDR3 region has the DNA TGTGCCAGCAGTTTAGAGGACAGGTCGCAGTACTTC. The J gene is TRBJ2-7, the V gene TRBV28, with 7 nucleotides matching TRBD1. The CDR3 contains 12 residues. Germline loops: CDR1 MDHEN, CDR2 SYDVKM. V was clipped by 2 bases and J by 9 bases; unmatched bases: 4.

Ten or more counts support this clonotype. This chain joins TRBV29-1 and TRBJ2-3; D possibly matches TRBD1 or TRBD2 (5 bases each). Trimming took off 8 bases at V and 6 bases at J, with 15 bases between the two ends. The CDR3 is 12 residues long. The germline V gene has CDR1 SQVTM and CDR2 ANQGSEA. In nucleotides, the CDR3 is TGCAGCCCGTGGGGCAGGGACGATACGCAGTATTTT. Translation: CSPWGRDDTQYF.

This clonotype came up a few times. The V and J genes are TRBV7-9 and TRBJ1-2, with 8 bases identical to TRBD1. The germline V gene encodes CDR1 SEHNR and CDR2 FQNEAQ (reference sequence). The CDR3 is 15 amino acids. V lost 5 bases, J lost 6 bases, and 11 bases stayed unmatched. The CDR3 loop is CASSTSTGTGDGYTF. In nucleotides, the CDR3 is TGTGCCAGCAGCACGTCTACCGGGACAGGAGATGGCTACACCTTC.

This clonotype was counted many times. Here the CDR3 DNA reads TGTGCCAGCCAGGGTTCGGGGGAGACCCAGTACTTC. This translates into CASQGSGETQYF. This chain uses TRBV2 with TRBJ2-5, with D possibly being TRBD1 or TRBD2 (5 bases each). CDR3 length equals 12 residues. V was cut by 8 bases and J by 5 bases, with 12 bases left in between. Germline V lookup: CDR1 SNHLY, CDR2 FYNNEI.

The CDR3 sequence is CASNWTGRLHF. The CDR3, as DNA: TGTGCCAGCAACTGGACGGGACGCCTCCACTTT. This chain uses TRBV6-2 or TRBV6-3 with TRBJ1-6; weak D call: TRBD1 (5 bases). This CDR3 spans 11 amino acids. The V gene's germline CDR1 is MNHEY and CDR2 SVGEGT. V was trimmed by 7 bases and J by 15 bases, leaving 13 bases between them.

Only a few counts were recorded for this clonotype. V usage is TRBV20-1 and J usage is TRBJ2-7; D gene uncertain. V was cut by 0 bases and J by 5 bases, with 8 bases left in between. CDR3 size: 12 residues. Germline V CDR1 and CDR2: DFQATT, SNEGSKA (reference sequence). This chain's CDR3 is CSARDYTDEQYF. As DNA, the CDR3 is TGCAGTGCTAGAGATTACACGGACGAGCAGTACTTC.

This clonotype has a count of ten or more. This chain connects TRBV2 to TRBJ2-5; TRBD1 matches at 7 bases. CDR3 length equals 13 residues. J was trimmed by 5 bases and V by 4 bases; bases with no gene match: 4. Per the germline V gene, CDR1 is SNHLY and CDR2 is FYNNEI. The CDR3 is CASSGQGDETQYF. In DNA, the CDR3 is TGTGCCAGCAGTGGACAGGGTGACGAGACCCAGTACTTC.

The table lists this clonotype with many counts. The CDR3 DNA reads TGTGCCATCAGTGAATCGGCGACAGCCTCACAAAATCAGCCCCAGCATTTT. Translating gives CAISESATASQNQPQHF. The chain links TRBV10-3 to TRBJ1-5, with D perhaps matching TRBD1 (5 bases). The CDR3 extends over 17 amino acids. CDR1 ENHRY and CDR2 SYGVKD come from the germline V gene. Trimming stripped 3 bases from V and 4 bases from J, with 19 bases between.

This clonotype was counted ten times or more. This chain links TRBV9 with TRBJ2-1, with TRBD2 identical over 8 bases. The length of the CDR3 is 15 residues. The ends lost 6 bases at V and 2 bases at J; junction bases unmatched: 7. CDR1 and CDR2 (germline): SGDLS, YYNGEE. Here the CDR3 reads CASNPGGGAYNEQFF. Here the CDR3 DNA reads TGTGCCAGCAACCCCGGGGGGGGGGCCTACAATGAGCAGTTCTTC.

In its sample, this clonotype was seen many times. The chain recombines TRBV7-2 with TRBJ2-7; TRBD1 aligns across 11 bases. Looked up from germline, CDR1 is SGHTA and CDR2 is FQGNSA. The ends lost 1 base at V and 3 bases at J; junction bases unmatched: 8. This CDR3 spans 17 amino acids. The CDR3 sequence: CASSLVGPGTGGYEQYF. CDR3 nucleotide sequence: TGTGCCAGCAGCTTAGTAGGGCCCGGGACAGGGGGCTACGAGCAGTACTTC.

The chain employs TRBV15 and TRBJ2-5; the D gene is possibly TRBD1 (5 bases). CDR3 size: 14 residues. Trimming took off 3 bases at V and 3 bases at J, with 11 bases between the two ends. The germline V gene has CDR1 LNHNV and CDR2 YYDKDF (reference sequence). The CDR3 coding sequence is TGTGCCACCAGCAGCTTAGGGGAAAAAGAGACCCAGTACTTC. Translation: CATSSLGEKETQYF.

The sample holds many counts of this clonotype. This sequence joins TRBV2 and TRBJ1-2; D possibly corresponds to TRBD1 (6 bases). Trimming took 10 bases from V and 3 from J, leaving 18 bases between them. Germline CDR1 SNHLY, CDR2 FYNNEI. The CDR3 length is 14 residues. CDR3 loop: CATLGGSWDYGYTF. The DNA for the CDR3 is TGTGCCACCTTAGGGGGTTCCTGGGACTATGGCTACACCTTC. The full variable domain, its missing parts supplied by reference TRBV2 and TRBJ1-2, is EPEVTQTPSHQVTQMGQEVILRCVPISNHLYFYWYRQILGQKVEFLVSFYNNEISEKSEIFDDQFSVERPDGSNFTLKIRSTKLEDSAMYFCATLGGSWDYGYTFGSGTRLTVV.

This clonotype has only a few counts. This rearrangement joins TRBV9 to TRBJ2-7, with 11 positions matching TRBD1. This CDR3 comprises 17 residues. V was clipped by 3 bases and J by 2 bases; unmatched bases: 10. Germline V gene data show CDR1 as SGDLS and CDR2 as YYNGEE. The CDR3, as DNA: TGTGCCAGCAGCGCCCAACCGGGACAGGGGGTTCCCTACGAGCAGTACTTC. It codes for CASSAQPGQGVPYEQYF.

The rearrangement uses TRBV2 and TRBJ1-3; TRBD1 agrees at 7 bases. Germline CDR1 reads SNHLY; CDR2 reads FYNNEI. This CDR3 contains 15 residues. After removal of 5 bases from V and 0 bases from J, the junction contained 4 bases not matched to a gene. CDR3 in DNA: TGTGCCAGCAGTAAGGACAGGATCTCTGGAAACACCATATATTTT. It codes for CASSKDRISGNTIYF.

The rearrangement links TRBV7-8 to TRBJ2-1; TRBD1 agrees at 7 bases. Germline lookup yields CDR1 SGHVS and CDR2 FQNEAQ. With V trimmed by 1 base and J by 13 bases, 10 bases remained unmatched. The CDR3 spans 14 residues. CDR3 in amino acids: CASSLEASGGIQFF. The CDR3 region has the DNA TGTGCCAGCAGCTTAGAGGCGTCAGGGGGAATACAGTTCTTC. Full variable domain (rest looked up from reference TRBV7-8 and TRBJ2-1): GAGVSQSPRYKVAKRGQDVALRCDPISGHVSLFWYQQALGQGPEFLTYFQNEAQLDKSGLPSDRFFAERPEGSVSTLKIQRTQQEDSAVYLCASSLEASGGIQFFGPGTRLTVL.

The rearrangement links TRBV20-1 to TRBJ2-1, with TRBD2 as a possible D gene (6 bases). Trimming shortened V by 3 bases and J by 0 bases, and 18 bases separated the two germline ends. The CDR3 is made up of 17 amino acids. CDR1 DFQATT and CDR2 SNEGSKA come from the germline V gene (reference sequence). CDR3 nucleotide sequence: TGCAGTGCTAGCGTACTTGGTCGCGGGGTCTCCTACAATGAGCAGTTCTTC. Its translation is CSASVLGRGVSYNEQFF.

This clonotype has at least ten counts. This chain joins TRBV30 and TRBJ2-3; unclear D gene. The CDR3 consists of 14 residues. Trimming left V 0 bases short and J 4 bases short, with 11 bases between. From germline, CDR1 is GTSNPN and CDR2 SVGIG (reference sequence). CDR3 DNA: TGTGCCTGGAGTGTACAATTAAAGCCAGATACGCAGTATTTT. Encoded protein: CAWSVQLKPDTQYF.

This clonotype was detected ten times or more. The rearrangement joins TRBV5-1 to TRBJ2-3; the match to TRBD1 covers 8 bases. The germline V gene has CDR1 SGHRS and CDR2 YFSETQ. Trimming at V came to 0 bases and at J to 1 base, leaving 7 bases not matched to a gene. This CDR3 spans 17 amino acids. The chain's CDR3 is CASSLGVGTGRTDTQYF. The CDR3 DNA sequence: TGCGCCAGCAGCTTGGGCGTCGGGACAGGACGCACAGATACGCAGTATTTT.

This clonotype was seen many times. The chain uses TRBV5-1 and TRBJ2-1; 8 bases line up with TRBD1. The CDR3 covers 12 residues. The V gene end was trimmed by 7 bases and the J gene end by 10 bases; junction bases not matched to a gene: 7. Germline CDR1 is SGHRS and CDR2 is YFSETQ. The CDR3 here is CASSQGAWEQFF. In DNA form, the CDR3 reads TGCGCCAGCTCTCAGGGGGCGTGGGAGCAGTTCTTC.

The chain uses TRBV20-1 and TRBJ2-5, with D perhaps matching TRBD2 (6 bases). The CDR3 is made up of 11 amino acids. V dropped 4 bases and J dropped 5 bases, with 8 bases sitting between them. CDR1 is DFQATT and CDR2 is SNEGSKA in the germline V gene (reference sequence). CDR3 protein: CSAIREETQYF. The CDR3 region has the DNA TGCAGTGCTATTCGGGAGGAGACCCAGTACTTC.

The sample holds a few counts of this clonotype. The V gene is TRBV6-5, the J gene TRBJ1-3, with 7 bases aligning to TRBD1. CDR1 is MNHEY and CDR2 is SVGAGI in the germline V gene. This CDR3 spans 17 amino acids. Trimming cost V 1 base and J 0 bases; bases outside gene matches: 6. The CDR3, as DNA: TGTGCCAGCAGTTACTTCTACGGGACAGCCTCTGGAAACACCATATATTTT. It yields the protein CASSYFYGTASGNTIYF.

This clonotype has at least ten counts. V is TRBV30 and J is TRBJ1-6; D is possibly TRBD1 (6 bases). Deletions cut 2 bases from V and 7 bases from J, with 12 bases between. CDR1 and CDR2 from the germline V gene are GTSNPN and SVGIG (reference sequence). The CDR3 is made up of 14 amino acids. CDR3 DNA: TGTGCCTGGAGTCTGGGGCAGGGGAATTCACCCCTCCACTTT. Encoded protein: CAWSLGQGNSPLHF.

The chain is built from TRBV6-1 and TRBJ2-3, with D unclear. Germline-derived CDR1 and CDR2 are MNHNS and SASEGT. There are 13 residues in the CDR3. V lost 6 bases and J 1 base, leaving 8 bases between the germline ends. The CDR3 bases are TGTGCCAGCAGCGCCTCTGGCACAGATACGCAGTATTTT. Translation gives CASSASGTDTQYF.

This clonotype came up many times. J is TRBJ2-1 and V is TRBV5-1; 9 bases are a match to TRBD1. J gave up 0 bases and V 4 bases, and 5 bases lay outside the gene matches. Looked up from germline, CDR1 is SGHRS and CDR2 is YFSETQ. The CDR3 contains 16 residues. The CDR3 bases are TGCGCCAGCAGCGGCGGGACAGGGAGCTCCTACAATGAGCAGTTCTTC. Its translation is CASSGGTGSSYNEQFF.